This T cell receptor beta chain came from a study of cytomegalovirus exposure and HLA in healthy donors. As for the study in general: T cells numbering about 179 million yielded some 120 million unique TCR beta sequences in an earlier analysis. The study, taken as a whole, reports: It was approximately 150 TCR beta chains that were listed as cytomegalovirus-associated. Previous analysis showed most TCR beta V segments were productive about 87% or about 30% of the time.

Trimming removed 5 bases at V and 5 bases at J, with 13 bases between. The CDR3 covers 14 residues. CDR1 and CDR2 from the germline V gene are SGHRS and YFSETQ. Amplification used 60 Vbeta primers and 13 Jbeta primers. Some clones are missing from TCRdb's copy, which holds only in-frame ones; the method was immunoSEQ multiplex PCR. Of about 110,000 clones listed, just over 70% are singletons. On this clone: Its antigen remains unknown.

The receptor was derived from a boy younger than 18 in good health and CMV-seronegative. Sequenced sample: PBMCs. This sequence joins TRBV5-1 and TRBJ1-4; D unresolved. CDR3 sequence: CASRPVPGNEKLFF. Written as DNA, the CDR3 is TGCGCCAGCAGACCGGTACCGGGGAATGAAAAACTGTTTTTT. Full variable domain (outside the CDR3, taken from reference TRBV5-1 and TRBJ1-4): KAGVTQTPRYLIKTRGQQVTLSCSPISGHRSVSWYQQTPGQGLQFLFEYFSETQRNKGNFPGRFSGRQFSNSRSEMNVSTLELGDSALYLCASRPVPGNEKLFFGSGTQLSVL.